This T cell receptor (beta chain) originates from a study of blood T cell repertoires in COVID-19. The overall study: Sample material is recorded as cDNA or gDNA derived from T cells, B-cell-depleted T cells, or PBMCs.

Sequencing used immunoSEQ multiplex PCR; TCRdb keeps in-frame clones, though not all of them. The sample lists 500,000 or so clones, roughly nine tenths occurring once. Germline values: CDR1 SGHRS, CDR2 YFSETQ. CDR3 length equals 15 residues. J lost 5 bases, V lost 2 bases, and 8 bases had no gene match. Recruitment covered about two dozen US areas and drew participants whose ages spanned roughly 18 to 100 years. Participants reported their clinical history, and cohort assignment relied on those reports. Donors in Cohort 3 counted as recovered after two negative PCRs, clearance, or symptom resolution. As regards this clone: At the DNA level, this CDR3 is encoded by other sequences in the same sample as well.

V gene TRBV5-1 combines with J gene TRBJ2-7; 9 bases align to TRBD1. The sequence derives from a woman younger than 30 who had recovered from COVID-19. Sequenced material: PBMCs or T cells enriched from blood (not recorded which). CDR3 DNA sequence: TGCGCCAGCAGCTTCTCGGGTACAGGGGGCGACGAGCAGTACTTC. It translates to CASSFSGTGGDEQYF.